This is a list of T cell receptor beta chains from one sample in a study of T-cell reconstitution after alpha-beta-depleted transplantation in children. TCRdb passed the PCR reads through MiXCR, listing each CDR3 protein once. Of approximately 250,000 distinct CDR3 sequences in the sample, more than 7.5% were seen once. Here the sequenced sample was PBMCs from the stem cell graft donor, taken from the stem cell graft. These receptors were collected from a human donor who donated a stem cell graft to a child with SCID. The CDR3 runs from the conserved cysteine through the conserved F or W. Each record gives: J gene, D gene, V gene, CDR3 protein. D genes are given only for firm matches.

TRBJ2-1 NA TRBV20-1 CSARGVNEQFF
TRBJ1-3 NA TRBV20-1 CSAPTDNSGNTIYF
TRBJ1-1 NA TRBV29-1 CSVTTGNTEAFF
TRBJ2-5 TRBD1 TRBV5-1 CASSITGAQETQYF
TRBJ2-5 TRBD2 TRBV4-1 CAATNGRMETQYF
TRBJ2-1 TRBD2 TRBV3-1 CASSPGTSGGYYNEQFF
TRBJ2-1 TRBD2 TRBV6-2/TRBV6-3 CASSYSLGLGNEQFF
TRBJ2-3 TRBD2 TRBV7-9 CASSDLAGVSTDTQYF
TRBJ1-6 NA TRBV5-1 CASSLTTANSPLHF
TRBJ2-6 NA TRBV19 CASSIDRSPGANVLTF
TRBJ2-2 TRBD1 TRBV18 CASPNRGTGELFF
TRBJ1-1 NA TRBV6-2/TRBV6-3 CASHMNTEAFF
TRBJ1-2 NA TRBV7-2 CASSLATAYGGGSYTF
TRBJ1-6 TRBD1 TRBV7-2 CASSFYRGSYNSPLHF
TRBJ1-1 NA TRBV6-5 CASSYSSNREAFF
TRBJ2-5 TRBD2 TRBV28 CASLGGETQYF
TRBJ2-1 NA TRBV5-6 CASSFGLGNEQFF
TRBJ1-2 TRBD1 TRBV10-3 CAIRDRGFSGYTF
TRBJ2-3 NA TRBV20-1 CSARDPLATSTDTQYF
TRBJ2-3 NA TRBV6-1 CASSEGGGGGTDTQYF
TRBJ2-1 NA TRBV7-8 CASSLSLGYNEQFF
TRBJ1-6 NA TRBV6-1 CAGSDGVNSPLHF
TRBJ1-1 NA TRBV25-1 CASKGEGRGTEAFF
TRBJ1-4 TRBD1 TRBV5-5 CASSLEGGQEKLFF
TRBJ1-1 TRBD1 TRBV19 CASSIGQGRMNTEAFF
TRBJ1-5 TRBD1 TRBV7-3 CASSSFQGGNQPQHF
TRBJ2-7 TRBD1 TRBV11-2 CASSFQGALISYEQYF
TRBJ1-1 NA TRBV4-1 CASSQGWSTEAFF
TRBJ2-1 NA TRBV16 CASSQSARSYNEQFF
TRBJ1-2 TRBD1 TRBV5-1 CASSLDAGGYGYTF
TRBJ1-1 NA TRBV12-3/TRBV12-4 CASSFGQKVGTEAFF
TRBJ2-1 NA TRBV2 CASMGPPGYNEQFF
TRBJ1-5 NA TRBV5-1 CASSLGDTNQPQHF
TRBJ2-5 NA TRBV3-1 CASSPRGETQYF
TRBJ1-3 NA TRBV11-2 CASSLSGSRGRSGNTIYF
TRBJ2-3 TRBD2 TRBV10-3 CAIRPGLAGVRDTQYF
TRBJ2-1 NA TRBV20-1 CSAPEVVKSSYNGQFF
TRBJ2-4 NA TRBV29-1 CSVDWIAKNIQYF
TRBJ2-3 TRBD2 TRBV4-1 CASRDFRGGNTDTQYF
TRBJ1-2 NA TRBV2 CASSLARLNYGYTF
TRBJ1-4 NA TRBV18 CASSPDFRGEKLFF
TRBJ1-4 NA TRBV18 CASSPNSGFDEKLFF
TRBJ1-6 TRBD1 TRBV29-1 CSVGTGDYNSPLHF
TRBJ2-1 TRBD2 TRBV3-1 CATCPTQRGLSEQFF
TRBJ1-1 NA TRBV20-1 CSARLFGGAFF
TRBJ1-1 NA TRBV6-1 CASRPGADTEAFF
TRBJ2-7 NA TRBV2 CASSGWTSNYEQYF
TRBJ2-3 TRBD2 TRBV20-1 CSASSSSGGAFTDTQYF
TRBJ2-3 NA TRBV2 CASSDIGDRDTDTQYF
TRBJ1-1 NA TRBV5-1 CASSLSGMPPFWNTEAFF
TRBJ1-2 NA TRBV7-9 CASTPRTLNYGYTF
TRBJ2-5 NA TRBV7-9 CASSVTGTQETQYF
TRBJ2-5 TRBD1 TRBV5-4 CASSSGVSTGKFGLETQYF
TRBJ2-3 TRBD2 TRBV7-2 CASSWGLAGALRDTQYF
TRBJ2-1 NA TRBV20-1 CSAFSGQGSDEQFF